This T cell receptor beta chain was identified during a study of technical replicates of blood from a few donors. The CDR3 spans 15 residues. Trimming stripped 3 bases from V and 2 bases from J, with 14 bases between. In germline, CDR1 is MGHDK, CDR2 SYGVNS. Only in-frame clones appear in the TCRdb table, and some are missing; sequencing was by immunoSEQ multiplex PCR. The profile covers around 70,000 clones, with over 85% appearing a single time and 0.3% to 0.45% taken by the ten largest. What was sequenced was T cells isolated from PBMCs. The receptor was isolated from a human donor in good health. The chain links TRBV25-1 to TRBJ2-7; weak D call: TRBD2 (6 bases). For the CDR3, the DNA is TGTGCCAGCAGTGAGAATGGCGGGATTCCCTACGAGCAGTACTTC. Translating gives CASSENGGIPYEQYF.